What follows describes a single TCR beta chain. These data come from a study of PD-1 and CTLA-4 blockade in melanoma. TCRdb's copy holds only in-frame clones and misses some; the assay was immunoSEQ multiplex PCR. The sample shows about 28,000 clones, approximately 91% of them seen only once. This TCR was recovered from a human donor with melanoma. The specimen was CD8+ T cells from peripheral blood, collected before anti-PD-1 treatment.

In nucleotides, the CDR3 is TGTGCCAGCAGTCCTCTCGAAGCGGGAGGTTACGAGCAGTACTTC. It is translated as CASSPLEAGGYEQYF. This chain joins TRBV27 and TRBJ2-7; TRBD2 matches at 9 bases. The CDR3 totals 15 residues. The V and J ends lost 5 bases and 4 bases, in that order; junction bases with no gene match: 9. Germline V CDR1 and CDR2: MNHEY, SMNVEV (reference sequence).